Presented here are 9 T cell receptor beta chains from one specimen sequenced in a study of spatial heterogeneity in lung cancer. Indicated time point: sample taken at primary tumor resection. Unsorted tumor, nontumor lung tissue or cryopreserved PBMC supplied the whole RNA. MiXCR, applied by TCRdb to the 5' RACE reads, yields one record per CDR3 protein. This table holds 10,000 to 15,000 distinct CDR3 sequences, 3% to 5% found once. Material: PBMCs, obtained at surgery. Receptors were obtained from a male donor with early-stage non-small cell lung cancer.

This clonotype came up many times. Within a library made for alpha chains, this beta chain is off target, and its count is uninformative. The rearrangement links TRBV12-3 or TRBV12-4 to TRBJ2-2; TRBD1 might be the D (6 bases). The CDR3 spans 15 residues. The V and J ends lost 6 bases and 7 bases respectively, with 18 bases between them. The CDR3 DNA follows: TGTGCCAGCAGCTTCAGAACAGGGAATAACGGGGAGCTGTTTTTT. Protein product: CASSFRTGNNGELFF.

This clonotype appeared a few times. Because this beta chain is a stray read in a library intended to capture alpha chains, its abundance should not be given much weight. CDR3 in DNA: TGTGCCAGCAGTTTATATCGTCGTGAAACTGAAGCTTTCTTT. Translated, it gives CASSLYRRETEAFF. This chain links TRBV27 with TRBJ1-1; D remains ambiguous. The V end lost 1 base, the J end lost 5 bases, and 11 bases lay between the germline ends. The CDR3 runs 14 residues. Germline CDR1 reads MNHEY; CDR2 reads SMNVEV (reference sequence).

Many counts were recorded for this clonotype. The junction shows a germline mismatch at one end, possibly a read error. This beta chain came through as a stray read in a library set up for alpha chains, and its size says little. This chain links TRBV6-6 with TRBJ1-1; D call uncertain. Germline V gene data show CDR1 as MNHNY and CDR2 as SVGAGI (reference sequence). This CDR3 has 12 amino acids. The CDR3 here is CASSQMNTEAFF. The CDR3 region has the DNA TGTGCCAGCAGCCAGATGAACACTGAAGCCTTCTTT.

This clonotype was recorded many times. Little can be read into the size of this beta chain, an off-target read in a library designed for alpha chains. The chain couples TRBV20-1 to TRBJ2-3; a weak D match, TRBD2 (5 bases). Trimming removed 7 bases at V and 5 bases at J, with 10 bases between. Germline CDR1 and CDR2: DFQATT and SNEGSKA (reference sequence). The CDR3 length is 11 residues. As DNA, the CDR3 is TGCAGTGTTGACGGGGTAGATACGCAGTATTTT. This codes for CSVDGVDTQYF.

This clonotype was recorded at least ten times. The library was designed around alpha chains, so this beta chain is a stray read whose abundance carries little weight. The chain is built from TRBV7-9 and TRBJ1-5, with a tentative D call TRBD1 (6 bases). The CDR3 covers 12 residues. V shed 4 bases and J shed 7 bases, with 8 bases lying between them. CDR1 is SEHNR, CDR2 FQNEAQ, per germline (reference sequence). This CDR3 reads CASSSGEQPQHF. For the CDR3, the DNA is TGTGCCAGCAGCTCAGGGGAACAGCCCCAGCATTTT.

This clonotype has ten or more counts. The size of this beta chain means little, since it is a stray read in a library made for alpha chains. The J gene is TRBJ2-1, the V gene TRBV25-1; D uncertain. V lost 3 bases and J lost 10, with 10 bases in between. The V gene's germline CDR1 is MGHDK and CDR2 SYGVNS. CDR3 length: 12 amino acids. CDR3 amino acids: CASSDTIGEQFF. CDR3 nucleotides: TGTGCCAGCAGTGACACTATAGGGGAGCAGTTCTTC.

Ten or more counts support this clonotype. This beta chain was picked up by a library intended for alpha chains and is off target, so its count carries little meaning. This sequence joins TRBV7-9 and TRBJ2-2, with a tentative D call TRBD1 (6 bases). Germline V gene lookup returns CDR1 SEHNR and CDR2 FQNEAQ (reference sequence). This CDR3 is built from 16 residues. V lost 0 bases and J 7 bases, leaving 15 bases between the germline ends. For the CDR3, the DNA is TGTGCCAGCAGCTTAGCAGAGACAGGAAGCTACGGGGAGCTGTTTTTT. Its protein product is CASSLAETGSYGELFF.

This clonotype has at least ten counts. Little can be read into the size of this beta chain, an off-target read in a library designed for alpha chains. The chain links TRBV7-9 to TRBJ2-5; D is ambiguous. The germline gives CDR1 SEHNR, CDR2 FQNEAQ (reference sequence). The CDR3 spans 12 residues. V was shortened by 8 bases and J by 5 bases, with 12 bases between the two germline ends. This CDR3 reads CASDLGSETQYF. CDR3 in DNA: TGTGCCAGCGACTTAGGGTCCGAGACCCAGTACTTC.

This clonotype was counted many times. Found in a library prepared for alpha chains, this beta chain is an off-target read, and its abundance has little meaning. The chain employs TRBV3-1 and TRBJ2-2; D is ambiguous. From germline, CDR1 is LGHDT and CDR2 YNNKEL (reference sequence). The CDR3 is 14 amino acids. V was cut by 3 bases and J by 3 bases, with 8 bases left in between. The CDR3 spells CASSHGRDTGELFF. The CDR3 region has the DNA TGTGCCAGCAGCCACGGGCGCGACACCGGGGAGCTGTTTTTT.